The 22 T cell receptor beta chains in this list originate from one sample, sequenced in a study of cytomegalovirus exposure and HLA in healthy donors. TCRdb's copy holds only in-frame clones and misses some; the assay was immunoSEQ multiplex PCR. The top ten clones hold 2% to 2.5% of a sample with about 130,000 clones, 89% of them seen once. The material sequenced was PBMCs. Every receptor here comes from a woman aged 18-29 years in good health and CMV-seronegative.

The V call is TRBV5-1, the J call TRBJ2-3; D gene unclear. There are 14 residues in the CDR3. The germline V gene encodes CDR1 SGHRS and CDR2 YFSETQ. V was clipped by 1 base and J by 0 bases, with 6 bases between them. As DNA, the CDR3 is TGCGCCAGCAGCTTGCCGAGCAGCACAGATACGCAGTATTTT. Translated: CASSLPSSTDTQYF. Complete variable domain (other parts from reference TRBV5-1 and TRBJ2-3): KAGVTQTPRYLIKTRGQQVTLSCSPISGHRSVSWYQQTPGQGLQFLFEYFSETQRNKGNFPGRFSGRQFSNSRSEMNVSTLELGDSALYLCASSLPSSTDTQYFGPGTRLTVL.

This rearrangement joins TRBV10-2 to TRBJ2-3; TRBD2 matches 8 bases. Germline CDR1 and CDR2: WSHSY and SAAADI. Losses at the gene ends were 6 bases for V and 0 bases for J; bases not matched to a gene: 5. The CDR3 covers 15 residues. The CDR3 region is CASSHGLASTDTQYF. DNA of the CDR3: TGCGCCAGCAGCCACGGACTAGCCAGCACAGATACGCAGTATTTT.

This clone was recorded a few times. The genes are TRBV6-1 and TRBJ1-2; 9 bases align to TRBD1. V shed 4 bases, J shed 7 bases, and the junction held 4 bases outside the gene matches. This CDR3 contains 13 residues. Germline V lookup: CDR1 MNHNS, CDR2 SASEGT. Here the CDR3 DNA reads TGTGCCAGCAGTGGGACAGGGGTTTTTGGCTACACCTTC. The encoded protein is CASSGTGVFGYTF.

The rearrangement links TRBV15 to TRBJ1-2, with a weak D call TRBD1 (5 bases). The CDR3 has 13 residues. Trimming took off 0 bases at V and 8 bases at J, with 10 bases between the two ends. From germline, CDR1 is LNHNV and CDR2 YYDKDF (reference sequence). The CDR3 DNA sequence: TGTGCCACCAGCAGAGATTTTCAGGGAGGCTACACCTTC. Translated: CATSRDFQGGYTF.

This clone was counted between two and nine times. The sample contains more than one DNA sequence encoding this CDR3. The J gene is TRBJ2-3, the V gene TRBV29-1; no definite D call. With 5 bases removed from V and 4 bases from J, the gap between germline ends came to 4 bases. Germline V gives CDR1 SQVTM, CDR2 ANQGSEA. The CDR3 runs 10 residues. CDR3 nucleotide sequence: TGCAGCGTTTACTCAGATACGCAGTATTTT. Its protein product is CSVYSDTQYF.

The rearrangement links TRBV27 to TRBJ2-7, with 10 bases aligning to TRBD1. The CDR3 totals 15 residues. From germline, CDR1 is MNHEY and CDR2 SMNVEV (reference sequence). V lost 5 bases to trimming and J lost 4 bases; unmatched junction nucleotides: 8. CDR3 DNA: TGTGCCAGCAGTCAACCGACAGGGGGCTCATACGAGCAGTACTTC. Translating gives CASSQPTGGSYEQYF.

This chain links TRBV29-1 with TRBJ2-7, with 8 bases fitting TRBD2. V was pared by 4 bases and J by 2 bases, with 4 bases of the junction left unmatched. This CDR3 is 13 amino acids long. CDR1 and CDR2 from the germline V gene are SQVTM and ANQGSEA. CDR3 DNA sequence: TGCAGCGTTGTCTCCGGGAGGGCCTACGAGCAGTACTTC. Residues: CSVVSGRAYEQYF.

The table lists this clone with a few counts. V is TRBV5-1 and J is TRBJ2-7, with D uncertain. Between the trimmed V and J ends, which lost 5 bases and 0 bases, there was a span of 3 bases. The germline CDR1 and CDR2 sequences are SGHRS and YFSETQ. The CDR3 totals 11 residues. CDR3 nucleotide sequence: TGCGCCAGCAGGGCCTCCTACGAGCAGTACTTC. Encoded protein: CASRASYEQYF. Full variable domain (missing parts from reference TRBV5-1 and TRBJ2-7): KAGVTQTPRYLIKTRGQQVTLSCSPISGHRSVSWYQQTPGQGLQFLFEYFSETQRNKGNFPGRFSGRQFSNSRSEMNVSTLELGDSALYLCASRASYEQYFGPGTRLTVT.

The chain recombines TRBV5-6 with TRBJ2-7; D not certain. CDR1 and CDR2 from the germline V gene are SGHDT and YYEEEE. The CDR3 contains 14 residues. Trimming pared 0 bases from V and 4 bases from J, leaving 11 bases between. CDR3 in DNA: TGTGCCAGCAGCTTGGGGGCTATCCTATACGAGCAGTACTTC. This sequence encodes CASSLGAILYEQYF.

This clone occurred once. The CDR3 reads CASSLGFGDTEAFF. The CDR3 region has the DNA TGTGCCAGCAGCTTGGGCTTCGGGGACACTGAAGCTTTCTTT. The J gene is TRBJ1-1, the V gene TRBV11-2; no clear D gene. Germline V lookup: CDR1 SGHAT, CDR2 FQNNGV. V gave up 3 bases and J gave up 3 bases, with 11 bases separating them. The length of the CDR3 is 14 residues.

The chain is built from TRBV5-6 and TRBJ2-7; maybe TRBD1 (5 bases). CDR1 and CDR2 (germline): SGHDT, YYEEEE. Trimming left V 5 bases short and J 4 bases short, with 16 bases between. CDR3 size: 14 residues. CDR3 protein: CASSQRMRTYEQYF. In DNA form, the CDR3 reads TGTGCCAGCAGTCAACGCATGAGGACATACGAGCAGTACTTC.

This rearrangement joins TRBV27 to TRBJ2-2, with no clear D. CDR3 length: 14 amino acids. V was pared by 5 bases and J by 6 bases, with 13 bases between. CDR1 and CDR2 from the germline V gene are MNHEY and SMNVEV (reference sequence). The CDR3 protein is CASSPRLSPGELFF. The CDR3, as DNA: TGTGCCAGCAGTCCCAGACTCTCACCCGGGGAGCTGTTTTTT.

The rearrangement joins TRBV2 to TRBJ2-7; weak D call: TRBD2 (6 bases). The CDR3 is 12 amino acids. Germline values: CDR1 SNHLY, CDR2 FYNNEI. Trimming removed 3 bases from V and 4 bases from J, with 7 bases in between. The CDR3 DNA follows: TGTGCCAGCAGTGATGGGGGGTACGAGCAGTACTTC. It specifies CASSDGGYEQYF.

The rearrangement uses TRBV27 and TRBJ2-3, with TRBD1 matching over 9 bases. This CDR3 is 15 amino acids long. V was pared by 9 bases and J by 3 bases, with 10 bases of the junction left unmatched. Germline CDR1 and CDR2: MNHEY and SMNVEV (reference sequence). This chain's CDR3 is CASRRQGDMTDTQYF. The CDR3 DNA reads as TGTGCCAGTAGACGACAGGGGGATATGACAGATACGCAGTATTTT.

The CDR3 bases are TGTGCCAGCAGCTCTAAGGGTGCGGGGAGCACAGATACGCAGTATTTT. It encodes CASSSKGAGSTDTQYF. The rearrangement uses TRBV5-5 and TRBJ2-3, with D possibly TRBD2 on 6 matching bases. CDR1 SGHKS and CDR2 YYEKEE come from the germline V gene (reference sequence). The CDR3 is 16 amino acids. Trimming removed 3 bases at V and 0 bases at J, with 14 bases between.

The chain employs TRBV28 and TRBJ2-1; maybe TRBD2 (5 bases). The CDR3 contains 16 residues. The V and J ends lost 5 bases and 0 bases respectively, with 14 bases between them. Germline V CDR1 and CDR2: MDHEN, SYDVKM. The CDR3 DNA is TGTGCCAGCAGTCCCTCCAGCGGCAGCTCCTACAATGAGCAGTTCTTC. This translates into CASSPSSGSSYNEQFF.

V is TRBV19 and J is TRBJ1-1; maybe TRBD1 (5 bases). The CDR3 contains 15 residues. CDR1 and CDR2 from the germline V gene are LNHDA and SQIVND (reference sequence). The V and J ends lost 7 bases and 2 bases respectively, with 17 bases between them. CDR3 nucleotides: TGTGCCAGTATTACCAGACAGAGAGTAAACACTGAAGCTTTCTTT. It encodes CASITRQRVNTEAFF.

J is TRBJ2-7 and V is TRBV19, with D maybe TRBD1 (5 bases). This CDR3 spans 13 amino acids. Germline assignment: CDR1 LNHDA and CDR2 SQIVND (reference sequence). Trimming left V 5 bases short and J 2 bases short, with 10 bases between. CDR3 in DNA: TGTGCCAGTAGTCAGGGTTCCGCCTACGAGCAGTACTTC. Encoded protein: CASSQGSAYEQYF.

This clone has just one count. The V and J genes are TRBV7-9 and TRBJ1-5, with 8 positions matching TRBD1. This CDR3 spans 13 amino acids. CDR1 and CDR2 (germline): SEHNR, FQNEAQ (reference sequence). J was trimmed by 8 bases and V by 3 bases; bases with no gene match: 3. The CDR3 spells CASSLDRDEPQHF. For the CDR3, the DNA is TGTGCCAGCAGCTTGGACAGGGACGAGCCCCAGCATTTT.

To note about this clone: This specimen includes other DNA sequences encoding the same CDR3. The gene calls are TRBV5-1 and TRBJ2-7; 9 bases are a match to TRBD1. V lost 0 bases and J lost 3; bases outside the gene matches: 4. The length of the CDR3 is 15 residues. Germline V lookup: CDR1 SGHRS, CDR2 YFSETQ. The CDR3 loop is CASSLGGTGNYEQYF. The CDR3, as DNA: TGCGCCAGCAGCTTGGGCGGGACAGGGAACTACGAGCAGTACTTC.

The chain is built from TRBV19 and TRBJ2-3, with 7 bases fitting TRBD2. Germline loops: CDR1 LNHDA, CDR2 SQIVND (reference sequence). V was clipped by 3 bases and J by 4 bases; unmatched bases: 13. The CDR3 consists of 17 residues. In nucleotides, the CDR3 is TGTGCCAGTAGTATCTTCTTGGCGGGAGTGGGGGCAGATACGCAGTATTTT. Translated: CASSIFLAGVGADTQYF.

This clone turned up a few times. The rearrangement links TRBV9 to TRBJ1-1; D might be TRBD1 (6 bases). There are 13 residues in the CDR3. V was shortened by 3 bases and J by 7 bases, with 13 bases between the two germline ends. Germline V gene lookup returns CDR1 SGDLS and CDR2 YYNGEE. The CDR3 spells CASSDNRDIEAFF. CDR3 nucleotides: TGTGCCAGCAGCGATAACAGGGATATTGAAGCTTTCTTT.